This T cell receptor beta chain was found in a study of blood T cell repertoires in COVID-19. About the research overall: Italy, Spain and the United States were the sources of the convalescent and acute COVID-19 samples. T cells, B-cell-depleted T cells, or PBMCs supplied cDNA or gDNA.

To note about this clone: At one boundary the junction diverges from the germline segment, which might be a read error.

The CDR3 is made up of 11 amino acids. Germline loops: CDR1 SGHTA, CDR2 FQGNSA. Per the authors' pipeline: Using reference gene primer amplification, nucleated cell counts were estimated. Assay used: immunoSEQ multiplex PCR; TCRdb lists only in-frame clones, some missing. The D gene and trimming were derived from the DNA, and the V and J assignments and clone size from that table. The table has roughly 260,000 clones, 86% seen once; the top ten hold over 7.5%. The receptor comes from a middle-aged man who had recovered from COVID-19. Sequenced: peripheral blood. The genes are TRBV7-2 and TRBJ1-2; D possibly corresponds to TRBD1 (6 bases). This chain's CDR3 is CASSLIKGEAF. The CDR3 bases are TGTGCCAGCAGCTTAATTAAGGGGGAAGCTTTC.